This T cell receptor beta chain was found in a study of blood T cell repertoires in COVID-19. Study context: COVID-19 samples collected from the United States, Italy and Spain covered acute and convalescent phases. Sources were T cells, B-cell-depleted T cells, or PBMCs; the material itself was cDNA or gDNA.

Membership in each cohort depended on participant-reported clinical history. Per the original data handling: Reference gene primers were amplified, and this amplification served to estimate nucleated cell counts. Only in-frame clones appear in the TCRdb table, and some are missing; sequencing was by immunoSEQ multiplex PCR. The V and J calls and the clone size are those of that table, but D and trimming were determined from the DNA. The sample has more than 200,000 clones; 70% to 90% are singletons. In germline, CDR1 is SNHLY, CDR2 FYNNEI. The CDR3 has 14 residues. V dropped 2 bases and J dropped 7 bases, with 9 bases sitting between them. This clone was detected only once.

The chain is built from TRBV2 and TRBJ1-6, with D unclear. Specimen: PBMCs or T cells enriched from blood (not recorded which). The sequence was collected from a middle-aged woman with acute COVID-19. The CDR3 region is CASSERGGNSPLHF. The CDR3 DNA reads as TGTGCCAGCAGTGAACGGGGAGGCAATTCACCCCTCCACTTT.